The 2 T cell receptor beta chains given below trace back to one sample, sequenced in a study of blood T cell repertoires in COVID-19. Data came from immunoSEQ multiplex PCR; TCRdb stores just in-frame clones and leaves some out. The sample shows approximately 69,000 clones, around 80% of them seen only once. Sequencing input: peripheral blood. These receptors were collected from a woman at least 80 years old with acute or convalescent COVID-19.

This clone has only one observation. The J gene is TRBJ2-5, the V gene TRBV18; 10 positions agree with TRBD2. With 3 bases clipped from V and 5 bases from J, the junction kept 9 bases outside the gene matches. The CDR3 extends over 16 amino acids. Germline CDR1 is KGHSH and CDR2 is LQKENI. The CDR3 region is CASSPRLAGFRETQYF. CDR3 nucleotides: TGTGCCAGCTCACCTCGACTAGCGGGCTTCCGGGAGACCCAGTACTTC.

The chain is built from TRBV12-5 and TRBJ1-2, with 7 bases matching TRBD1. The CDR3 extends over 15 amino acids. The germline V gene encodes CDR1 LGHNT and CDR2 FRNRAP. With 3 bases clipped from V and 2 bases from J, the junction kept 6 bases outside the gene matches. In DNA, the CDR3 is TGTGCTAGTGGTTTTTCGAACAGGGGAAACTATGGCTACACCTTC. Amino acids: CASGFSNRGNYGYTF.